Listed below are T cell receptor beta chains from one sample, sequenced in a study of T cell responses to AZD1222 COVID-19 vaccine. Sequenced by immunoSEQ multiplex PCR; TCRdb stores in-frame clones only, minus some. This table has around 190,000 clones, around 94% appearing once. The source was peripheral blood, collected on day 0 of AZD1222 vaccination. The source is an adult in good health. CDR3s include the opening cysteine and the closing phenylalanine or tryptophan. D genes are given only for firm matches. Clone size is not always given. Where it is, it says once, few, many or a class for expanded clones.

clone_size: -
v_call: TRBV3-1/TRBV3-2
j_call: TRBJ1-2
d_call: -
cdr3_nt: TGTGCCAGCAGCCAAGCGTACTCTCGCAGCACCGACTATGGCTACACCTTC
cdr3_aa: CASSQAYSRSTDYGYTF

clone_size: -
v_call: TRBV3-1/TRBV3-2
j_call: TRBJ1-2
d_call: -
cdr3_nt: TGTGCCAGCAGCCAAGGTGGGGGCCGGGCTAACTATGGCTACACCTTC
cdr3_aa: CASSQGGGRANYGYTF

clone_size: -
v_call: TRBV28
j_call: TRBJ1-2
d_call: -
cdr3_nt: TGTGCCAGCAGTCTCCGACAGTATTATGGCTACACCTTC
cdr3_aa: CASSLRQYYGYTF

clone_size: once
v_call: TRBV7-2
j_call: TRBJ1-3
d_call: -
cdr3_nt: TGTGCCAGCAGCTCGAGAACTCTATCTGGAAACACCATATATTTT
cdr3_aa: CASSSRTLSGNTIYF

clone_size: -
v_call: TRBV27
j_call: TRBJ2-7
d_call: TRBD1
cdr3_nt: TGTGCCAGCAGTACCCCCGGGACAGGGCTTTACGAGCAGTACTTC
cdr3_aa: CASSTPGTGLYEQYF

clone_size: -
v_call: TRBV11-1
j_call: TRBJ2-5
d_call: -
cdr3_nt: TGTGCCAGCAGCTTAGGAGCAGGGCCGACCCAGTACTTC
cdr3_aa: CASSLGAGPTQYF

clone_size: -
v_call: TRBV12-3/TRBV12-4
j_call: TRBJ1-2
d_call: -
cdr3_nt: TGTGCCAGCAGCTCACAGTGGCATGGCTACACCTTC
cdr3_aa: CASSSQWHGYTF

clone_size: -
v_call: TRBV18
j_call: TRBJ1-2
d_call: -
cdr3_nt: TGTGCCAGCTCACAGGACAGAGAACATGGCTACACCTTC
cdr3_aa: CASSQDREHGYTF

clone_size: -
v_call: TRBV14
j_call: TRBJ2-7
d_call: -
cdr3_nt: TGTGCCAGCAGCCAAGTCGGGGAGCAGTACTTC
cdr3_aa: CASSQVGEQYF

clone_size: -
v_call: TRBV5-4
j_call: TRBJ2-5
d_call: TRBD1
cdr3_nt: TGTGCCAGCAGCTTTGGACAGGGGCGTGGGGCCCAGTACTTC
cdr3_aa: CASSFGQGRGAQYF

clone_size: -
v_call: TRBV7-2
j_call: TRBJ2-7
d_call: TRBD1
cdr3_nt: TGTGCCAGCAGCTTAGAAGGGACAGGACCGACCTACGAGCAGTACTTC
cdr3_aa: CASSLEGTGPTYEQYF

clone_size: -
v_call: TRBV7-3
j_call: TRBJ2-1
d_call: -
cdr3_nt: TGTGCCAGCAGCTTAACCAACTACAATGAGCAGTTCTTC
cdr3_aa: CASSLTNYNEQFF

clone_size: -
v_call: TRBV6-4
j_call: TRBJ2-1
d_call: -
cdr3_nt: TGTGCCAGCAGTCCAGGGGAAGCTTACAATGAGCAGTTCTTC
cdr3_aa: CASSPGEAYNEQFF

clone_size: few
v_call: TRBV19
j_call: TRBJ1-3
d_call: TRBD1
cdr3_nt: TGTGCCAGTAGTTTCCGGACAGGGAGGAACACCATATATTTT
cdr3_aa: CASSFRTGRNTIYF

clone_size: -
v_call: TRBV19
j_call: TRBJ2-5
d_call: -
cdr3_nt: TGTGCCAGTAGTTGGGTAGAAGGGACCCAGTACTTC
cdr3_aa: CASSWVEGTQYF

clone_size: -
v_call: TRBV7-7
j_call: TRBJ2-3
d_call: TRBD2
cdr3_nt: TGTGCCAGCAGCCCCGGGGGGGGGAGAGGAGATACGCAGTATTTT
cdr3_aa: CASSPGGGRGDTQYF

clone_size: -
v_call: TRBV3-1/TRBV3-2
j_call: TRBJ1-1
d_call: -
cdr3_nt: TGTGCCAGCACCCGAAGTGGGATTAGTGAAGCTTTCTTT
cdr3_aa: CASTRSGISEAFF

clone_size: once
v_call: TRBV10-3
j_call: TRBJ1-2
d_call: -
cdr3_nt: TGTGCCATCAGACCAAGGACTGAAAACTATGGCTACACCTTC
cdr3_aa: CAIRPRTENYGYTF

clone_size: once
v_call: TRBV10-3
j_call: TRBJ2-5
d_call: -
cdr3_nt: TGTGCCATCAGTGAGTCCCGGGGTCCAAGAGAGACCCAGTACTTC
cdr3_aa: CAISESRGPRETQYF

clone_size: -
v_call: TRBV5-4
j_call: TRBJ1-5
d_call: -
cdr3_nt: TGTGCCAGCAGCTTGGGAAGCCAGCCCCAGCATTTT
cdr3_aa: CASSLGSQPQHF

clone_size: -
v_call: TRBV27
j_call: TRBJ1-2
d_call: -
cdr3_nt: TGTGCCAGCAGTCCTCAGGTGAACTATGGCTACACCTTC
cdr3_aa: CASSPQVNYGYTF

clone_size: -
v_call: TRBV24-1
j_call: TRBJ1-2
d_call: TRBD1
cdr3_nt: TGTGCCACCATGCCTGACAGGGTTTTGTATGGCTACACCTTC
cdr3_aa: CATMPDRVLYGYTF

clone_size: once
v_call: TRBV28
j_call: TRBJ2-2
d_call: -
cdr3_nt: TGTGCCACCAAAGGGAACACCGGGGAGCTGTTTTTT
cdr3_aa: CATKGNTGELFF

clone_size: few
v_call: TRBV19
j_call: TRBJ2-7
d_call: TRBD2
cdr3_nt: TGTGCCAGTAGTATAGGGGGCCCAGCGGGGGAGCAGTACTTC
cdr3_aa: CASSIGGPAGEQYF

clone_size: -
v_call: TRBV24-1
j_call: TRBJ2-5
d_call: -
cdr3_nt: TGTGCCACCAGTGATTTAGAGACCCAGTACTTC
cdr3_aa: CATSDLETQYF

clone_size: -
v_call: TRBV5-4
j_call: TRBJ2-2
d_call: -
cdr3_nt: TGTGCCAGCAGCTTGGGGGTCGAGACCGGGGAGCTGTTTTTT
cdr3_aa: CASSLGVETGELFF

clone_size: -
v_call: TRBV28
j_call: TRBJ1-5
d_call: -
cdr3_nt: TGTGCCAGCAGTTTACTCGGACCGGGACGGGAGGTCAATCAGCCCCAGCATTTT
cdr3_aa: CASSLLGPGREVNQPQHF

clone_size: -
v_call: TRBV7-9
j_call: TRBJ1-2
d_call: TRBD1
cdr3_nt: TGTGCCAGCAGCTTAGCCCTCTCCGACAGGGACTATGGCTACACCTTC
cdr3_aa: CASSLALSDRDYGYTF

clone_size: -
v_call: TRBV30
j_call: TRBJ2-7
d_call: TRBD2
cdr3_nt: TGTGCCTGGAGTTGGCGGGGGGGCTCCTACGAGCAGTACTTC
cdr3_aa: CAWSWRGGSYEQYF

clone_size: -
v_call: TRBV6-5
j_call: TRBJ2-3
d_call: -
cdr3_nt: TGTGCCAGCAGCCATGCGGGCGGCACAGATACGCAGTATTTT
cdr3_aa: CASSHAGGTDTQYF

clone_size: -
v_call: TRBV9
j_call: TRBJ1-6
d_call: -
cdr3_nt: TGTGCCAGCAGCTCAGGTGTCAAAAATTCACCCCTCCACTTT
cdr3_aa: CASSSGVKNSPLHF

clone_size: -
v_call: TRBV2
j_call: TRBJ1-5
d_call: -
cdr3_nt: TGTGCCAGCAGTGAGGCAGGGGTCAATCAGCCCCAGCATTTT
cdr3_aa: CASSEAGVNQPQHF

clone_size: -
v_call: TRBV3-1/TRBV3-2
j_call: TRBJ2-3
d_call: TRBD1
cdr3_nt: TGTGCCAGCCGCGGACAGGGAGCGGGAGATACGCAGTATTTT
cdr3_aa: CASRGQGAGDTQYF

clone_size: -
v_call: TRBV27
j_call: TRBJ1-5
d_call: -
cdr3_nt: TGTGCCAGCAGTTTATTTGCAGGGAGAGTGCAGCCCCAGCATTTT
cdr3_aa: CASSLFAGRVQPQHF

clone_size: -
v_call: TRBV12-5
j_call: TRBJ2-1
d_call: -
cdr3_nt: TGTGCTAGTGGTCCTGGGCAGGGGTACTACAATGAGCAGTTCTTC
cdr3_aa: CASGPGQGYYNEQFF

clone_size: -
v_call: TRBV21-1
j_call: TRBJ2-1
d_call: -
cdr3_nt: TGTGCCAGCAGCCTAAATAAAGTCAAGCGGGGGGGCAGTAAGTTACCGGCGAATGAGCAGTTCTTC
cdr3_aa: CASSLNKVKRGGSKLPANEQFF

clone_size: -
v_call: TRBV3-1/TRBV3-2
j_call: TRBJ1-1
d_call: -
cdr3_nt: TGTGCCAGCAGCCAAGGGAGAAACACTGAAGCTTTCTTT
cdr3_aa: CASSQGRNTEAFF

clone_size: -
v_call: TRBV4-3
j_call: TRBJ1-2
d_call: -
cdr3_nt: TGCGCCAGCAGCCAAGCGGCAGGGGTCAACTATGGCTACACCTTC
cdr3_aa: CASSQAAGVNYGYTF

clone_size: -
v_call: TRBV3-1/TRBV3-2
j_call: TRBJ1-2
d_call: TRBD1
cdr3_nt: TGTGCCAGCAGCGATCATACAGGGGGCTCTAACTATGGCTACACCTTC
cdr3_aa: CASSDHTGGSNYGYTF

clone_size: -
v_call: TRBV15
j_call: TRBJ2-1
d_call: TRBD2
cdr3_nt: TGTGCCACCAGCAGAGGTCAGACTAGCGGGGGTGATGAGCAGTTCTTC
cdr3_aa: CATSRGQTSGGDEQFF

clone_size: few
v_call: TRBV28
j_call: TRBJ2-3
d_call: -
cdr3_nt: TGTGCCAGCAGTCCTAGGGGGAGATCTAGCACAGATACGCAGTATTTT
cdr3_aa: CASSPRGRSSTDTQYF

clone_size: -
v_call: TRBV7-8
j_call: TRBJ1-1
d_call: TRBD1
cdr3_nt: TGTGCCAGCAGCTCCTACGGGACAGGGTTGGTTATGAACACTGAAGCTTTCTTT
cdr3_aa: CASSSYGTGLVMNTEAFF

clone_size: once
v_call: TRBV29-1
j_call: TRBJ1-2
d_call: TRBD1
cdr3_nt: TGCAGCGCCACCGGACAGGGGGAAACTTACTATGGCTACACCTTC
cdr3_aa: CSATGQGETYYGYTF

clone_size: -
v_call: TRBV27
j_call: TRBJ1-3
d_call: TRBD1
cdr3_nt: TGTGCCAGCAGTTTATCGCGGGACAGGGGTCACACCATATATTTT
cdr3_aa: CASSLSRDRGHTIYF

clone_size: few
v_call: TRBV6-5
j_call: TRBJ1-5
d_call: -
cdr3_nt: TGTGCCAGCAGCTTTGGGGCAGGCCTTAATCAGCCCCAGCATTTT
cdr3_aa: CASSFGAGLNQPQHF

clone_size: -
v_call: TRBV27
j_call: TRBJ1-1
d_call: -
cdr3_nt: TGTGCCAGCAGTTTTCAGGGGACACCGGCTGAAGCTTTCTTT
cdr3_aa: CASSFQGTPAEAFF

clone_size: -
v_call: TRBV7-9
j_call: TRBJ2-1
d_call: TRBD1
cdr3_nt: TGTGCCAGCAGCTTAGTGGACAGGGGTAATGAGCAGTTCTTC
cdr3_aa: CASSLVDRGNEQFF

clone_size: -
v_call: TRBV5-1
j_call: TRBJ2-1
d_call: -
cdr3_nt: TGCGCCAGCAGCTTGGCCCGGGGGGCCGGTTACAATGAGCAGTTCTTC
cdr3_aa: CASSLARGAGYNEQFF